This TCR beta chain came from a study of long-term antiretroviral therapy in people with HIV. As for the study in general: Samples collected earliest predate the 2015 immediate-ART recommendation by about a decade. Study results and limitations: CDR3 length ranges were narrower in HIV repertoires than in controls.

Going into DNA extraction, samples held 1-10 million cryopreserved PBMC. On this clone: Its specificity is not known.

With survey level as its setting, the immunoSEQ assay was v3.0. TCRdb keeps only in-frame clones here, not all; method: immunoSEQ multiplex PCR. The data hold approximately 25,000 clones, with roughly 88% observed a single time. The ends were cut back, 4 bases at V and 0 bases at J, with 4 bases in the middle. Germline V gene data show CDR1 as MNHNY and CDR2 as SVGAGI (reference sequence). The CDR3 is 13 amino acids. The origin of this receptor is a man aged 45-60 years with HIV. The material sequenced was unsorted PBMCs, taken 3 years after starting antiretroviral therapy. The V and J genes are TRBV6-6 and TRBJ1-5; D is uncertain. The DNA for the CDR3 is TGTGCCAGCAGTTCTTATAGCAATCAGCCCCAGCATTTT. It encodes CASSSYSNQPQHF.